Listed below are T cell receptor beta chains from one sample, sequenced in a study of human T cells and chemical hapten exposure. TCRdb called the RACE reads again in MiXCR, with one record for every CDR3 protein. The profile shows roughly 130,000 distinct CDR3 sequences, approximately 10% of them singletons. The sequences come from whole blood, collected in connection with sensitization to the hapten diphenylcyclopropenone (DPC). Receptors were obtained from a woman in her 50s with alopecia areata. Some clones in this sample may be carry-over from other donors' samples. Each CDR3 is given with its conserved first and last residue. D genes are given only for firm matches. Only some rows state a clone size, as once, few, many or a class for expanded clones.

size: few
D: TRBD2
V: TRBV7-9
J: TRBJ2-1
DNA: TGTGCCAGCAGCTCGACTAGCGGGTACTACAATGAGCAGTTCTTC
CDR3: CASSSTSGYYNEQFF

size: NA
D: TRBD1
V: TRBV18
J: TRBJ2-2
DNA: TGTGCCAGCTCACCGCCGGGACAGGCGAACACCGGGGAGCTGTTTTTT
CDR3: CASSPPGQANTGELFF

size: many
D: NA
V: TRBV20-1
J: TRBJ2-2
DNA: TGCAGTGCTAGTAGTGGAACTATAATCACCGGGGAGCTGTTTTTT
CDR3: CSASSGTIITGELFF

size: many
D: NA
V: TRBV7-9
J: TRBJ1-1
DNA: TGTGCCAGCAGTCCCGACGGCACTGAAGCTTTCTTT
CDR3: CASSPDGTEAFF

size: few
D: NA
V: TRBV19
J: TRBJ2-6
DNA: TGTGCCAGTAGTGCCGGATCAGGGATCTCTGGGGCCAACGTCCTGACTTTC
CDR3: CASSAGSGISGANVLTF

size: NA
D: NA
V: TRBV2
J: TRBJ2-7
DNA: TGTGCCAGCATGGTAGATTCCTACGAGCAGTACTTC
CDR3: CASMVDSYEQYF

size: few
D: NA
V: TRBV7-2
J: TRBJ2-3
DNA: TGTGCCAGCAGCCCGGTTAGCAGGGCCAGAAGCACAGATACGCAGTATTTT
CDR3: CASSPVSRARSTDTQYF

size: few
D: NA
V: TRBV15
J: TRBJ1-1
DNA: TGTGCCACCAGCAGAGAAAAGGGCTCTGAAGCTTTCTTT
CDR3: CATSREKGSEAFF

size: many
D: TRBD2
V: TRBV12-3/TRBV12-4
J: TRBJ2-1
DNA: TGTGCCAGCAGTTGGACTAGCGGATCTCTCGGGAATGAGCAGTTCTTC
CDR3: CASSWTSGSLGNEQFF

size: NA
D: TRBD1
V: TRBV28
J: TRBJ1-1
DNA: TGTGCCAGCAGTCTGACAGGGGGGTCGGTAAGTGAAGCTTTCTTT
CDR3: CASSLTGGSVSEAFF

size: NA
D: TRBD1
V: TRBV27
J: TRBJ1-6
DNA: TGTGCCAGCAGTGGACAGGGGGCTTATAATTCACCCCTCCACTTT
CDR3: CASSGQGAYNSPLHF

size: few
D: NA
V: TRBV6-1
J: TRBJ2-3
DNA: TGTGCCAGCAGTTTAGACAGGACTACAGATACGCAGTATTTT
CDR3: CASSLDRTTDTQYF

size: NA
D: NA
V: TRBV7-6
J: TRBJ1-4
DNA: TGTGCCAGCAGCCCTGGAAGTGGGGGGGAAAAACTGTTTTTT
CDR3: CASSPGSGGEKLFF

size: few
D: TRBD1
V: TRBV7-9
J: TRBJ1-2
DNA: TGTGCCAGCAGCTACGACTTGGACAGGCGAGGCTATGGCTACACCTTC
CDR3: CASSYDLDRRGYGYTF

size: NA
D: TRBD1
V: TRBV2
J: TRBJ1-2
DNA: TGTGCCAGCAGCGGATTAGACAGGGTTCGCTATGGCTACACCTTC
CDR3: CASSGLDRVRYGYTF

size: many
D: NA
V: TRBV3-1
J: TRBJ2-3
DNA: TGTGCCAGCAGCCAACCCCATAGCACAGATACGCAGTATTTT
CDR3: CASSQPHSTDTQYF

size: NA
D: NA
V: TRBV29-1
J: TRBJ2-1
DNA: TGCAGCGTTGATTTGGGGGGAAGGGATGAGCAGTTCTTC
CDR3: CSVDLGGRDEQFF

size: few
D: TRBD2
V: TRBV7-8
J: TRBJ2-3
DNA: TGTGCCAGCAGCGGGAAGATAGCGGGAGGGCCCACAGATACGCAGTATTTT
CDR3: CASSGKIAGGPTDTQYF

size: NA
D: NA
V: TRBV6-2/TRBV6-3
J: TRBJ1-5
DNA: TGTGCCAGCAGCGCGGGGGGGGCTGGTCAGCCCCAGCATTTT
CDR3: CASSAGGAGQPQHF

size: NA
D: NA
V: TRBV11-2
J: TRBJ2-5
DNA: TGTGCCAGCAGCTTAGGTTGGGCAGGCCAAGAGACCCAGTACTTC
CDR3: CASSLGWAGQETQYF

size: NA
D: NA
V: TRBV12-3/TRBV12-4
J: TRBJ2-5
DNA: TGTGCCAGCAGTTTGTCAGGGCTAGAGACCCAGTACTTC
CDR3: CASSLSGLETQYF

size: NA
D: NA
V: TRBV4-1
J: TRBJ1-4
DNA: TGCGCCAGCAGCCGGGGGGGGGCGAATGAAAAACTGTTTTTT
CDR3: CASSRGGANEKLFF

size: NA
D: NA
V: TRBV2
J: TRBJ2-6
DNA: TGTGCCAGCAGTGAGGCGAGCTCTGGGGCCAACGTCCTGACTTTC
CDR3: CASSEASSGANVLTF

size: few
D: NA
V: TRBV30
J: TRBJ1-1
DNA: TGTGCCTGGAGTGTACCCTCCCCAACTTACACTGAAGCTTTCTTT
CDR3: CAWSVPSPTYTEAFF

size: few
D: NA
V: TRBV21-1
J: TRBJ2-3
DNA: TGTGCCAGCAGCAACCCTAGCGGGGGCCCTCCTAGCACAGATACGCAGTATTTT
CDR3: CASSNPSGGPPSTDTQYF

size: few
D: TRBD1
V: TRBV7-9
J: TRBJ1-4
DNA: TGTGCCAGCAGCCCTGGGGACAGTGGCGAAAAACTGTTTTTT
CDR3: CASSPGDSGEKLFF

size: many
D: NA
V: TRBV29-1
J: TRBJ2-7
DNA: TGCAGCGTTGAAGATCGGGACTCTTCCGCGGGCGAGCAGTACTTC
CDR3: CSVEDRDSSAGEQYF

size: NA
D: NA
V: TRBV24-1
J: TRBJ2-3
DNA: TGTGCCACCAGTGACTCTGGGGCAGATACGCAGTATTTT
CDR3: CATSDSGADTQYF